A selection of T cell receptor beta chains follows, all from one sample in a study of monozygotic twins with inflammatory bowel disease. TCRdb reanalyzed the 5' RACE reads, giving one entry per CDR3 protein sequence and no DNA. The specimen's table records some 440,000 distinct CDR3 sequences. Sequenced material: blood. The receptors here all came from a human donor with ulcerative colitis or Crohn's disease, or a healthy co-twin of an affected twin (not recorded which). Each CDR3 is given with its conserved first and last residue. Fields, in order: J gene, V gene, CDR3 protein.

J: TRBJ2-1
V: TRBV5-1
CDR3: CASSLRPGTGAEQFF

J: TRBJ1-2
V: TRBV7-2
CDR3: CASSPWTGEGYTF

J: TRBJ2-5
V: TRBV29-1
CDR3: CSVEAPSVGSQYF

J: TRBJ2-5
V: TRBV14
CDR3: CASSPFGQGIQETQYF

J: TRBJ2-1
V: TRBV5-1
CDR3: CASSSSGGVYNEQFF

J: TRBJ2-2
V: TRBV24-1
CDR3: CATSGGKGTSTGELFF

J: TRBJ1-2
V: TRBV6-5
CDR3: CASSYSHSGGGGYTF

J: TRBJ1-1
V: TRBV6-6
CDR3: CASTDLGVGEAFF

J: TRBJ2-7
V: TRBV13
CDR3: CASSIDRGLGEQYF

J: TRBJ2-5
V: TRBV24-1
CDR3: CATSEGGRQETQYF

J: TRBJ2-3
V: TRBV5-1
CDR3: CASSSGTATSTDTQYF

J: TRBJ2-2
V: TRBV24-1
CDR3: CATSDSTRGRNTGELFF

J: TRBJ2-1
V: TRBV7-2
CDR3: CASSLMLAGDLAEQFF

J: TRBJ2-3
V: TRBV2
CDR3: CASRRSTDTQYF